This T cell receptor (beta chain) is from a study of blood T cell dynamics during melanoma immunotherapy. Study-wide results and caveats: At W3, later disease-control patients showed bifurcated PBMC repertoire changes, unlike progressors. Whether repertoire-driving clones were melanoma-specific could not be determined.

Looked up from germline, CDR1 is MNHNS and CDR2 is SASEGT. The germline V and J ends were trimmed by 6 bases and 4 bases, with 4 bases remaining between them. CDR3 length: 11 amino acids. The repertoire was sequenced with immunoSEQ multiplex PCR; TCRdb's copy has only in-frame clones and lacks some. This table has about 19,000 clones, 87% appearing once. Time point defined: week 3, after first cycle of checkpoint inhibitor. Disease control meant complete response, partial response or stable disease at 12 weeks. This clone was seen once. The antigen is undetermined. The TCR was taken from a human donor with melanoma. This specimen consisted of blood, obtained from a patient treated with checkpoint blockade. The chain carries TRBV6-1 and TRBJ2-4, with D uncertain. The CDR3: CASSRKNIQYF. In nucleotides, the CDR3 is TGTGCCAGCAGCAGGAAAAACATTCAGTACTTC.